This T cell receptor beta chain was sequenced in a study of lymphopenia after photon versus proton radiotherapy (dated by TCRdb to about 2019). In the study overall: The immunological effects of photon versus proton radiation therapy were compared in patients with gastrointestinal tumors who developed high-grade lymphopenia. A cohort of some 20 patients with gastrointestinal tumors who received either photon or proton therapy and subsequently developed lymphopenia was included. The study was designed to characterize how the impact on the immune system differs between the two radiation modalities.

Remarks on this clone: Its antigen remains unidentified. No base quality information exists; no much larger clone differs at one position.

Trimming takes 4 bases from V and 6 bases from J, and the germline ends sit 9 bases apart. The CDR3 runs 11 amino acids, cysteine and phenylalanine included. The kept DNA is CDR3 alone, 33 bases in frame from the first base. Reading the germline V gene (reference sequence) gives CDR1 DFQATT and CDR2 SNEGSKA. Here is what the overall study found, with its caveats: Proton-treated patients stayed relatively stable during treatment, while photon-treated patients lost naive T cells and TCR diversity and gained effector/memory populations. The survival association was assessed only in patients who died, and better survival with proton therapy was presented by the authors as a possibility rather than a demonstrated result. Among patients across the cohort who died, overall survival time showed an inverse correlation with a larger post-nadir drop in TCR diversity. Once the lymphocyte count had reached its nadir, the repertoires of photon-treated patients showed oligoclonal expansion, particularly of CD8+ Temra cells, and this expansion drove the decline in diversity.

Library preparation employed the immunoSEQ multiplex PCR assay. Deep sequencing of rearranged TCR beta loci, alongside multiparametric flow cytometry, was used to profile T cell repertoires. The table was pulled from immuneACCESS by TCRdb, which kept in-frame rearrangements only. Such tables lose some clones; where checked, under half of the loss comes from unresolved V genes, and the rest has no known cause. The sample table shows 50,000 or so clones, and under 95% are seen once. Over 15% of the sample is in the top ten clones. Sequenced material: peripheral blood, taken from a patient treated with photon-based radiotherapy. The TCR comes from a woman in her thirties or forties with cholangiocarcinoma. Recombination joined TRBV20-1 with TRBJ1-1, with the D gene too uncertain to name. The DNA is as follows: TGCAGTGCTAATCGCCGACCTGAAGCTTTCTTT. This gives the protein CSANRRPEAFF.